The clone carrying this T cell receptor beta chain was detected many times. Its antigen is as yet unknown. Researchers amplified the TCR beta CDR3 regions from RNA transcripts. The HTBI primer set served for first-round RT-PCR of the TCR CDR3. One entry per CDR3 protein, called by TCRdb with MiXCR from the multiplex PCR reads. The table shows under 400,000 distinct CDR3 sequences, with roughly 14% occurring only once. The diagnostic basis comprised clinical symptoms, serum thyroxine and TRAb, thyroid ultrasound and orbital computed tomography. This sample holds PBMCs from roughly 10 ml fresh peripheral blood. This record belongs to a study of T cells in Graves' hyperthyroidism and ophthalmopathy. Study as a whole: Prior to any treatment, at the point of initial diagnosis, peripheral blood was collected.

Study findings and constraints: Ophthalmopathy got predicted by the model a median about 6.5 months before its onset.

Input material: blood. The origin of this receptor is a woman between 18 and 30 years old with Graves' hyperthyroidism that later progressed to Graves' ophthalmopathy.

CDR3 protein: CSASGRPGDKLYEQYF. CDR3 DNA sequence: TGCAGTGCTAGTGGTCGTCCAGGGGACAAACTTTACGAGCAGTACTTC. The genes are TRBV20-1 and TRBJ2-7; maybe TRBD1 (6 bases). CDR1 and CDR2 (germline): DFQATT, SNEGSKA (reference sequence). CDR3 length equals 16 residues. V lost 3 bases to trimming and J lost 4 bases, with 22 bases between them.